The T cell receptor beta chain under discussion was sequenced for a study of technical replicates of blood from a few donors. The V end lost 3 bases, the J end lost 5 bases, and 4 bases lay between the germline ends. The CDR3 runs 11 residues. CDR1 and CDR2 (germline): SGHTA, FQGNSA. To note about this clone: The sample carries other DNA sequences with the same CDR3.

The repertoire was sequenced with immunoSEQ multiplex PCR; TCRdb's copy has only in-frame clones and lacks some. This table holds tens of thousands of clones, approximately 90% found once. The chain combines TRBV7-2 with TRBJ2-5; no definite D call. The sample taken for sequencing was T cells isolated from PBMCs. The sequence derives from a human donor in good health. CDR3 sequence reads: CASSFSETQYF. The DNA for the CDR3 is TGTGCCAGCAGCTTCAGTGAGACCCAGTACTTC.